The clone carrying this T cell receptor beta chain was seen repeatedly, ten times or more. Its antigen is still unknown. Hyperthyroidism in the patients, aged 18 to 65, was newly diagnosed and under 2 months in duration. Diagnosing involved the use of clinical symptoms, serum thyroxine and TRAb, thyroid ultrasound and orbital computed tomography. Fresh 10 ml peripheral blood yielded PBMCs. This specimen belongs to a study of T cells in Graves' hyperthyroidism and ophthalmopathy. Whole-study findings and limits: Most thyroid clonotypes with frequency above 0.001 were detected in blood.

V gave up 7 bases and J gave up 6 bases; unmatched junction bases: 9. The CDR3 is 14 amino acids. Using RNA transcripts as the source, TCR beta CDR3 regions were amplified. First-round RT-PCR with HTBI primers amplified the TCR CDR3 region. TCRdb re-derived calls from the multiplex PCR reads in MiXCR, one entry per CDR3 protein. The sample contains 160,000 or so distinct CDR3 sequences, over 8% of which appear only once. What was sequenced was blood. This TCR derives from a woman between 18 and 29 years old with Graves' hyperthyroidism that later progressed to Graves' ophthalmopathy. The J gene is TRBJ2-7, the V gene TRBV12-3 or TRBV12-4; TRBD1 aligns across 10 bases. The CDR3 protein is CASNVDRGIGEQYF. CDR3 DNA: TGTGCCAGCAACGTGGACAGGGGGATTGGCGAGCAGTACTTC.